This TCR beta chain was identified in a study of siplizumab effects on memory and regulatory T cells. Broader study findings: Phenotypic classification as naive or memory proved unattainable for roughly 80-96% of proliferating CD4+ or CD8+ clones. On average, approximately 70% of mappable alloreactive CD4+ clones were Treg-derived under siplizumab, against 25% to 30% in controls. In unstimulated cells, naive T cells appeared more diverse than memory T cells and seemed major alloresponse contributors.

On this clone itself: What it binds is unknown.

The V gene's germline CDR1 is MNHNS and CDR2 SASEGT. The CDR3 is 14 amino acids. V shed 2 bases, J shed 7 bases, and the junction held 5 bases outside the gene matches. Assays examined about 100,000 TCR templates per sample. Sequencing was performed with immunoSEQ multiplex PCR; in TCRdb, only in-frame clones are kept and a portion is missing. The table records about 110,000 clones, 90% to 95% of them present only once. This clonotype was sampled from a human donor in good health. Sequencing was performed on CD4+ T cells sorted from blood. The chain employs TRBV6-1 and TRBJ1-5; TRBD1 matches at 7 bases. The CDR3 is CASSERTGVQPQHF. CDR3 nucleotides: TGTGCCAGCAGTGAACGAACAGGGGTCCAGCCCCAGCATTTT.